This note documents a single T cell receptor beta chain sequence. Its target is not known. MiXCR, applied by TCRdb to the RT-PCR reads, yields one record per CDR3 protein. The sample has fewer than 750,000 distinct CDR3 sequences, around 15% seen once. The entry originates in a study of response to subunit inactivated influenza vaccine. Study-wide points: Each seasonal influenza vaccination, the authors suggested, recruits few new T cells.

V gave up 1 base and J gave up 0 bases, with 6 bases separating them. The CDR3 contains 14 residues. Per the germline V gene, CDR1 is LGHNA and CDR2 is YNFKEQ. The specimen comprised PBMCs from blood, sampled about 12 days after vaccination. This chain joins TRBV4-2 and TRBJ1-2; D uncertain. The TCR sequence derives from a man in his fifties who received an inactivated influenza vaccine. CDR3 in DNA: TGTGCCAGCAGCCAAGCGGGGACTAACTATGGCTACACCTTC. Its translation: CASSQAGTNYGYTF.